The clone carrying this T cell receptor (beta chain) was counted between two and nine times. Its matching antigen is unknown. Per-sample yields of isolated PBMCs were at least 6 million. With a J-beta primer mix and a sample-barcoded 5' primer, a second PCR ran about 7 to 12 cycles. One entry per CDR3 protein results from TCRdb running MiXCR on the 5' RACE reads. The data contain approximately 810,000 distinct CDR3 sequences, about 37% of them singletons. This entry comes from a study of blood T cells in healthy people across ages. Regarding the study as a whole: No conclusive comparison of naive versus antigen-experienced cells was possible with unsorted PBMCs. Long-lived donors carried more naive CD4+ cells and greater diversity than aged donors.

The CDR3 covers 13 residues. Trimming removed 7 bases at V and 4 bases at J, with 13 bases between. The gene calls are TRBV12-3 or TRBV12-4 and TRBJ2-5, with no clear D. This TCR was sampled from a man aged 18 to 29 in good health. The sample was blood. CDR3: CASTQHSSETQYF. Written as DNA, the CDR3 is TGTGCCAGCACCCAACATAGCTCAGAGACCCAGTACTTC.